A selection of T cell receptor beta chains follows, all from one sample in a study of blood T cells in healthy people across ages. TCRdb itself ran the 5' RACE reads through MiXCR, one entry per CDR3 protein. The data hold about 1.7 million distinct CDR3 sequences, with under 30% observed a single time. Input material: blood. The receptors shown here come from a woman aged 30 to 39 in good health. The CDR3 runs from the conserved cysteine through the conserved F or W. The D gene is left open where the match is weak. Clone size is given for some rows only: seen once, a few or many times, or a class if the clone is expanded.

TRBD1	many	TRBV10-3	TRBJ2-1	CAIKTGGNEQFF	TGTGCCATCAAGACAGGGGGGAATGAGCAGTTCTTC
TRBD1	.	TRBV7-9	TRBJ2-3	CASSNRDRGEDTRYF	TGTGCCAGCAGCAACCGGGACAGGGGAGAGGATACGCGGTATTTT
TRBD2	few	TRBV10-3	TRBJ2-1	CAISSGTSFHEQFF	TGTGCCATCAGTTCCGGGACTAGCTTCCATGAGCAGTTCTTC
.	many	TRBV28	TRBJ2-7	CASSRPVGRDDYEQYF	TGTGCCAGCAGCCGACCGGTAGGACGCGACGACTACGAGCAGTACTTC
TRBD1	.	TRBV5-6	TRBJ2-5	CASSLGWDRSDEQYF	TGTGCCAGCAGCCTGGGCTGGGACAGGTCAGATGAGCAGTACTTC
.	.	TRBV6-6	TRBJ2-2	CASSLRLGGPEDGELFF	TGTGCCAGCAGTTTGCGGCTTGGGGGACCGGAGGACGGGGAGCTGTTTTTT
TRBD1	.	TRBV2	TRBJ2-3	CASSWTGPDTQYF	TGTGCCAGCAGTTGGACAGGGCCAGATACGCAGTATTTT
TRBD2	many	TRBV4-1	TRBJ2-1	CASSLRGRDEQFF	TGCGCCAGCAGCCTTCGGGGGAGGGATGAGCAGTTCTTC
.	many	TRBV28	TRBJ2-7	CASRRDPTYEQYF	TGTGCCAGCAGGAGGGACCCCACCTACGAGCAGTACTTC
TRBD1	many	TRBV5-1	TRBJ2-6	CASSLRGTGANVLTF	TGCGCCAGCAGCCTCAGGGGGACAGGGGCCAACGTCCTGACTTTC
TRBD1	few	TRBV19	TRBJ2-6	CASTGTGVAGANVLTF	TGTGCCAGTACCGGAACAGGGGTTGCGGGGGCCAACGTCCTGACTTTC
TRBD2	.	TRBV10-3	TRBJ2-2	CAISSELAGGTGELFF	TGTGCCATCAGCTCCGAACTAGCGGGAGGCACCGGGGAGCTGTTTTTT
.	.	TRBV11-2	TRBJ2-3	CASSLDSRTSTDTQYF	TGTGCCAGCAGCTTAGATTCCCGCACTAGCACAGATACGCAGTATTTT
TRBD2	few	TRBV7-2	TRBJ2-1	CASSPTSGCDEQFF	TGTGCCAGCAGCCCGACTAGCGGGTGCGATGAGCAGTTCTTC
.	many	TRBV27	TRBJ2-7	CASSSVSNEQYF	TGTGCCAGCAGTTCCGTCTCAAACGAGCAGTACTTC
.	many	TRBV9	TRBJ2-4	CASSVGRDLRSGGTKNIQYF	TGTGCCAGCAGCGTAGGAAGGGACCTTCGGTCCGGGGGTACCAAAAACATTCAGTACTTC
TRBD1	few	TRBV7-3	TRBJ2-3	CASSPLDRAVLDTQYF	TGTGCCAGCAGCCCATTGGACAGGGCGGTTTTGGATACGCAGTATTTT
.	many	TRBV28	TRBJ1-1	CASSPAGELNTEAFF	TGTGCCAGCAGCCCTGCGGGAGAGTTGAACACTGAAGCTTTCTTT
.	once	TRBV5-4	TRBJ2-7	CASSLEPARYYEQYF	TGTGCCAGCAGCTTGGAGCCAGCGCGATACTACGAGCAGTACTTC
.	.	TRBV18	TRBJ2-3	CAGSPRSSSTDTQYF	TGTGCCGGCTCACCACGGTCCTCTAGCACAGATACGCAGTATTTT
.	many	TRBV15	TRBJ1-4	CATSSARGKLFF	TGTGCCACCAGCAGCGCGAGGGGAAAACTGTTTTTT
TRBD2	.	TRBV5-6	TRBJ2-2	CASRRESGGLTGELFF	TGTGCCAGCAGAAGGGAGAGCGGGGGCCTCACCGGGGAGCTGTTTTTT
.	few	TRBV29-1	TRBJ2-5	CSVETGGSPPETQYF	TGCAGCGTTGAAACGGGCGGCAGCCCTCCAGAGACCCAGTACTTC
.	.	TRBV7-2	TRBJ2-1	CASGWMAGEQFF	TGTGCCAGCGGCTGGATGGCCGGGGAGCAGTTCTTC
.	many	TRBV5-1	TRBJ2-5	CASSLGTNQETQYF	TGTGCCAGCAGCCTTGGGACGAACCAAGAGACCCAGTACTTC
.	many	TRBV29-1	TRBJ1-2	CSVLLEGLGYGYTF	TGCAGCGTTCTACTAGAGGGGCTTGGCTATGGCTACACCTTC
TRBD2	few	TRBV7-2	TRBJ2-3	CASSLEAGFTDTQYF	TGTGCCAGCAGCTTAGAAGCGGGGTTCACAGATACGCAGTATTTT
.	few	TRBV15	TRBJ1-2	CATSRDQGYGYTF	TGTGCCACCAGCAGAGACCAGGGCTATGGCTACACCTTC
.	few	TRBV4-3	TRBJ2-6	CASSQLGRTSGANVLTF	TGCGCCAGCAGCCAATTAGGGCGGACCTCTGGGGCCAACGTCCTGACTTTC
.	many	TRBV5-1	TRBJ2-1	CASSQALGVGLQPGNEQFF	TGCGCCAGCAGCCAGGCTCTCGGGGTCGGCCTACAGCCGGGTAATGAGCAGTTCTTC
.	.	TRBV20-1	TRBJ2-5	CSARDQSTPRETQYF	TGCAGTGCTAGAGATCAGTCAACCCCACGGGAGACCCAGTACTTC
.	.	TRBV7-9	TRBJ2-5	CSSPGGASGPQETQYF	TGTTCCAGCCCTGGGGGGGCTAGCGGCCCCCAAGAGACCCAGTACTTC
.	many	TRBV6-2/TRBV6-3	TRBJ2-7	CASSYTSREQYF	TGTGCCAGCAGTTACACCTCTAGGGAGCAGTACTTC
.	.	TRBV2	TRBJ2-3	CASSEADYLGDTQYF	TGTGCCAGCAGTGAAGCGGACTATTTGGGAGATACGCAGTATTTT
.	few	TRBV6-2/TRBV6-3	TRBJ2-1	CASRYSSYNEQFF	TGTGCCAGCAGGTACAGTTCCTACAATGAGCAGTTCTTC
.	.	TRBV18	TRBJ2-6	CASPPGAQGANVLTF	TGTGCCAGCCCACCGGGGGCGCAAGGGGCCAACGTCCTGACTTTC
.	.	TRBV12-3/TRBV12-4	TRBJ2-7	CASSLGWAYEQYF	TGTGCCAGCAGTTTGGGCTGGGCCTACGAGCAGTACTTC
.	many	TRBV11-2	TRBJ1-2	CASSSDLRIYGYTF	TGTGCCAGCAGCTCCGACCTGCGGATCTATGGCTACACCTTC
TRBD2	.	TRBV20-1	TRBJ2-3	CSADPPSGTSRAVTDTQYF	TGCAGTGCTGATCCCCCTAGCGGGACATCAAGGGCCGTCACAGATACGCAGTATTTT
TRBD2	few	TRBV12-3/TRBV12-4	TRBJ2-5	CASSFRRGGKETQYF	TGTGCCAGCAGTTTTCGCCGGGGGGGGAAAGAGACCCAGTACTTC
.	few	TRBV21-1	TRBJ2-2	CASIRSTGELFF	TGTGCCAGCATCCGAAGTACCGGGGAGCTGTTTTTT
.	few	TRBV20-1	TRBJ2-1	CSARIPGRGENEQFF	TGCAGTGCTAGAATTCCTGGGAGAGGCGAAAATGAGCAGTTCTTC
.	few	TRBV20-1	TRBJ2-3	CSARSDYARPDTQYF	TGCAGTGCTAGATCTGACTATGCGCGCCCAGATACGCAGTATTTT
.	.	TRBV7-2	TRBJ2-1	CASRAGTPLEQFF	TGTGCCAGCAGGGCCGGGACTCCCCTTGAGCAGTTCTTC
.	few	TRBV5-1	TRBJ2-3	CASKAQGQADTQYF	TGCGCCAGCAAGGCCCAGGGGCAAGCAGATACGCAGTATTTT